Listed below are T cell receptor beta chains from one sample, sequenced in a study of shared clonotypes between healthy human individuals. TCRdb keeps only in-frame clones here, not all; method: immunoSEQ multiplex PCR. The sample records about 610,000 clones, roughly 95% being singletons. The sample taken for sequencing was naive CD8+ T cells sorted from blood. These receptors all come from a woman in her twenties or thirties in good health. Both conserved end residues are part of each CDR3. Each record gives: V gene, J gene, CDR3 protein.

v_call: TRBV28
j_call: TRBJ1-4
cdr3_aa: CASRNRDSHFEKLFF

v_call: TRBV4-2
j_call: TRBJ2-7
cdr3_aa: CASSPTGATAYEQYF

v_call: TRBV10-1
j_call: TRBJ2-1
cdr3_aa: CASTSGANNEQFF

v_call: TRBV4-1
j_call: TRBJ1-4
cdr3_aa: CASSPRVPKVEKLFF

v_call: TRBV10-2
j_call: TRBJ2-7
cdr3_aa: CASSEPVGTGFEQYF

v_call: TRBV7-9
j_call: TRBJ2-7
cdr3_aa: CASSPPGSHPYGHEQYF

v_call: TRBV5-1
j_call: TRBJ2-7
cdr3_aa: CASSQRDTLSYEQYF

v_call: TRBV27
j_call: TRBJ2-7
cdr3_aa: CASSLGLGDEQYF

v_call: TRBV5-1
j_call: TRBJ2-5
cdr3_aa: CASSPDREATQYF

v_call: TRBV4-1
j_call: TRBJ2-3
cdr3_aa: CASSQGLGGNTDTQYF

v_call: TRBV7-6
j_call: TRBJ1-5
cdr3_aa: CASSLDRGPGGQPQHF

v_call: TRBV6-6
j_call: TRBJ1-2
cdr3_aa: CASSQRGEANYGYTF

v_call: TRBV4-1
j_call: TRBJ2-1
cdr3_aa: CASSHVPGLLNEQFF

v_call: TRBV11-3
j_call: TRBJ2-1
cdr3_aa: CASSPRDSGGEQFF

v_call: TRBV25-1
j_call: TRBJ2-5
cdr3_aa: CASSEPGQRIQETQYF

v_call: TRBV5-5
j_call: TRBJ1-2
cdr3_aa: CASSFWAESNYGYTF

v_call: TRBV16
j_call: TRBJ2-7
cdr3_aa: CASSRIWTGNGYEQYF

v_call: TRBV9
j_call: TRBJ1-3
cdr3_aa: CASSGSRNTIYF

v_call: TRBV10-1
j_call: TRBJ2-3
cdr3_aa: CASSEGESTDTQYF

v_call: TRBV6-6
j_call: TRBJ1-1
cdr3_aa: CASSYSQGWTEAFF

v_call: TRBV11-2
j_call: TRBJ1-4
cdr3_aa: CASSLVRTGGFEKLFF

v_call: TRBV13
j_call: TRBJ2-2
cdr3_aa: CASSFVGNTGELFF

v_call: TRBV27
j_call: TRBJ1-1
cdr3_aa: CASGQGQEAFF

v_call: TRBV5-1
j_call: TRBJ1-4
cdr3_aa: CASSFRPMTATNEKLFF

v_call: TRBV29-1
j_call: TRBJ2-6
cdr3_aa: CSVMGRFDSGANVLTF

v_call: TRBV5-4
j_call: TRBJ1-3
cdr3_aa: CASSLAGSGNTIYF

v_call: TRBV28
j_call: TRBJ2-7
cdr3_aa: CASSLMAGDEQYF

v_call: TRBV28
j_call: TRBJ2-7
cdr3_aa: CASSPGLAKSPEQYF

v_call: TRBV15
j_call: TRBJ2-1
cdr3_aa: CATSSRDRGTNEQFF

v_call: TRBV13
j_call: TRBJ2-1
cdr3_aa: CASSPPHGDNEQFF

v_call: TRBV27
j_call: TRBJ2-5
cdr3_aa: CASSENWFPTGLQETQYF

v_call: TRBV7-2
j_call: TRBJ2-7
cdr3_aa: CASSLWNGFSYEQYF

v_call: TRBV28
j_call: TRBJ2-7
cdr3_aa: CASSPPGPSYEQYF

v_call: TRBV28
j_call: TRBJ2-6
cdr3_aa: CASRTSGSSGANVLTF

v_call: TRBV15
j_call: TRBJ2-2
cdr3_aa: CATSRDWSAGDREYTGELFF

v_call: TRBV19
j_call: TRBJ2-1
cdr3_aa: CASSLARNEQFF

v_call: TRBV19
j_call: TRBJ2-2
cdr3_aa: CASSMVQGNTGELFF

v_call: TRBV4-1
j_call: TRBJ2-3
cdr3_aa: CASSQLLASTDTQYF

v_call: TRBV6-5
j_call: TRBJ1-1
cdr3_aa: CASTFTGTGGTEAFF

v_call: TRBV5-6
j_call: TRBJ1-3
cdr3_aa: CASSMRTDPINTIYF

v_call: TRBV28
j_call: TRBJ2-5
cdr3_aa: CASSFHHQGGWETQYF

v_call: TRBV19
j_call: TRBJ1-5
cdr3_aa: CASSCVTLGNQPQHF